This T cell receptor (beta chain) originates from a study of blood T cells in healthy people across ages. Regarding the study as a whole: Observed TCR beta diversity per million T cells went down as age went up. This fall followed a roughly linear course with age.

The V gene's germline CDR1 is SEHNR and CDR2 FQNEAQ (reference sequence). Between the trimmed V and J ends, which lost 8 bases and 0 bases, there was a span of 19 bases. The CDR3 consists of 16 residues. Donors ranged from about 6 to 90 years old and were healthy Caucasians in Russia. Then a second PCR, running about 6 to 12 cycles, was carried out with a sample-barcoded 5' primer and a J-beta primer mix. Every sample produced at least 3 million CDR3-containing paired-end reads. TCRdb independently ran MiXCR on the 5' RACE reads; one entry per CDR3 protein. The repertoire has hundreds of thousands of distinct CDR3 sequences, approximately 25% of them found once; the top ten carry 9.4%. This clonotype has more than one count but fewer than ten. What it recognizes is unknown. This sample was also put to use in a study of T cells of mothers and their children. From that study: An overlap that was slightly higher, though non-significant, was seen in related mother-child pairs versus unrelated pairs.

The V and J genes are TRBV7-9 and TRBJ1-1; D gene uncertain. Sequencing was carried out using blood. This receptor was taken from a boy younger than 18 in good health. CDR3 sequence: CASRELGRTMNTEAFF. The CDR3 nucleotides are TGTGCCAGCCGGGAGTTGGGGAGAACCATGAACACTGAAGCTTTCTTT.